This TCR beta chain emerged from a study of blood T cells in healthy people across ages (dated by TCRdb to between 2015 and 2017). Looking at the study overall: In model experiments, roughly one uniquely barcoded TCR beta cDNA molecule per two T cells was captured by template switching. Two additional independent replicas of 1 million unique cDNA reads from the same blood draw were analyzed for two donors (one aged 18 to 29 and one aged 80 or older). To avoid experimental bias, donors of different ages were spread randomly across the sequencing lanes. The donors were split into four age groups: young (average approximately 16 years), middle-aged (about 40), aged (over 55) and long-lived (82). To track age-related changes in TCR beta repertoire diversity, the study relied on deep sequencing normalized with unique cDNA molecular identifiers. The research as a whole found: Compared with the aged group, the long-lived group had more naive CD4+ T cells, fewer expanded clones and increased TCR diversity, a pattern suggesting age selection. As age increased, observed TCR beta diversity per million T cells dropped in a roughly linear way, and a significant reduction was already evident by age roughly 40. There was a strong correlation between observed TCR beta diversity and the percentage of naive T cells measured by flow cytometry. The CMV infection status of donors was not known, potentially confounding age-related changes in expanded clonotypes. Estimates of total diversity based on one million sequenced T cells were regarded as lower bounds and as underestimates. Bulk unsorted PBMC profiling prevented conclusive comparison of naive and antigen-experienced compartments.

Concerning this clonotype: This receptor's antigen is unknown. No much larger clone is present one base from it, and per-base qualities are unavailable.

Looking up the germline V gene yields CDR1 LGHNA and CDR2 YNFKEQ. The CDR3 contains 16 residues, cysteine and phenylalanine counted. CDR3 DNA only is kept here, 48 bases in frame from base 1. The library was built by means of 5' RACE. Sequenced using an Illumina HiSeq 2500. A second roughly 7 to 11 cycle PCR used a sample-barcoded 5' primer and a J-beta primer mix. A unique molecular identifier was introduced onto each TCR beta cDNA molecule by a template-switch 5' adaptor carrying 12 random nucleotides. Each sample yielded at least 3 million CDR3-containing paired-end reads. First-strand cDNA was synthesized from all RNA with the Mint cDNA synthesis kit, primed by a TRBC-specific oligonucleotide. After uracil-DNA glycosylase treatment, a first 18-cycle PCR used universal primers M1SS and BC2_uni_R on all cDNA. The authors processed their data as follows. Each sample was normalized by randomly selecting 1 million high-quality reads, each carrying a distinct molecular identifier. Instead of being binned into consensus sequences, reads with shared molecular identifiers were discarded. MiTCR, run with a Q25 quality threshold and the strictest error-elimination algorithm, handled CDR3 identification, clonotype clustering and error correction. A nonparametric unseen species model using Euler transformation provided a lower-bound estimate of total TCR beta diversity. TCRdb reworked the public reads: Q25 trimming with fastp, MiXCR clone assembly, productive beta chains retained. Records with the same CDR3 protein are collapsed into one entry carrying the most frequent genes and DNA. These V and J calls derive from TCRdb rather than the authors' analysis. The sample table records about 1.5 million distinct CDR3 sequences; 35% to 45% of these occur just once. The ten largest account for around 4% of the sample.

Donors were 39 systemically healthy Caucasian individuals from Russia aged roughly 6 to 100 years. Each donor gave about 11 milliliters of peripheral blood, drawn into EDTA-treated Vacutainer tubes. Ficoll-Paque density-gradient centrifugation was used to isolate PBMCs, with at least 6 million per sample. Total RNA, at least 5 micrograms per sample, was extracted from PBMCs with Trizol reagent. The percentages of naive CD45RAhigh/CD27high T cells were determined by flow cytometry on a PBMC aliquot from every donor. The sample was blood. The chain is made from TRBV4-2 and TRBJ2-1, with 9 junctional bases fitting TRBD2. The last part of the DNA fits TRBJ2-7 better; the J call may be wrong. The sequence derives from a young woman in good health. The CDR3 loop reads CASSHPRLADYNEQYF. At the DNA level, the sequence is TGTGCCAGCAGCCACCCCCGACTAGCGGATTACAATGAGCAGTACTTC.